This record looks at one T cell receptor (beta chain) sequence and its context. No antigen is known for it. Regarding treatment: approximately 11-day PBMC culture with coronavirus spike peptide pools or control peptides (ViraFEST assay). This specimen comes from a study of vaccination and CD4 T cells after COVID-19. The Oncomine TCR Beta short-read assay generated sequence data from the DNA of cultured CD4+ T cells. TCRdb reanalysed the PCR reads using MiXCR and keeps one entry per CDR3 protein. The sample records some 16,000 distinct CDR3 sequences, approximately 57% being singletons. CDR3 length: 16 amino acids. Trimming removed 2 bases from V and 7 bases from J; junction bases left unmatched: 8. CDR1 is LNHDA and CDR2 is SQIVND in the germline V gene (reference sequence).

This clonotype was sampled from a human donor who had recovered from COVID-19. The chain has TRBV19 and TRBJ2-2; 9 bases fit TRBD2. The source material was CD4+ T cells from blood, cultured in vitro. The CDR3 spells CASSIRPSGTGGELFF. CDR3 DNA: TGTGCCAGTAGTATACGGCCTAGCGGGACCGGCGGGGAGCTGTTTTTT.